These 12 T cell receptor beta chains were sequenced from one sample in a study of cytotoxic CD8 clonotypes in ibrutinib-treated CLL. TCRdb's copy holds only in-frame clones and misses some; the assay was immunoSEQ multiplex PCR. Of tens of thousands of clones in the sample, roughly nine tenths were seen once. Sequenced material: PBMCs, taken after 12 months of ibrutinib treatment. These receptors were collected from a human donor with chronic lymphocytic leukemia.

This clone was picked up a small number of times. This chain joins TRBV6-4 and TRBJ2-3, with D perhaps TRBD2 (7 bases). The CDR3 is 14 amino acids. Germline V gene sequence: CDR1 MRHNA, CDR2 SNTAGT. Trimming stripped 2 bases from V and 4 bases from J, with 10 bases between. The CDR3 DNA follows: TGTGCCAGCAGTGACAGGGGGGGCGCAGATACGCAGTATTTT. This encodes CASSDRGGADTQYF.

The table lists this clone with a few counts. V is TRBV29-1 and J is TRBJ2-7; 12 bases align to TRBD2. In germline, CDR1 is SQVTM, CDR2 ANQGSEA. V gave up 6 bases and J gave up 5 bases; unmatched junction bases: 8. The CDR3 has 14 amino acids. The CDR3: CSVATSGSFNEQYF. CDR3 coding DNA: TGCAGCGTAGCGACTAGCGGGAGTTTCAACGAGCAGTACTTC.

V gene TRBV7-2 combines with J gene TRBJ2-6, with D perhaps TRBD1 or TRBD2 (6 bases each). This CDR3 has 17 residues. Trimming shortened V by 2 bases and J by 2 bases, and 13 bases separated the two germline ends. Germline lookup yields CDR1 SGHTA and CDR2 FQGNSA. The chain's CDR3 is CASSLTTGGTGANVLTF. The CDR3 coding sequence is TGTGCCAGCAGCTTAACGACAGGCGGGACTGGGGCCAACGTCCTGACTTTC.

The count of this clone is one. The chain joins TRBV19 to TRBJ2-7; D is undetermined. There are 12 residues in the CDR3. Germline CDR1 is LNHDA and CDR2 is SQIVND (reference sequence). The V and J ends lost 5 bases and 2 bases respectively, with 7 bases between them. This chain's CDR3 is CASSLDPYEQYF. CDR3 DNA sequence: TGTGCCAGTAGTCTCGATCCCTACGAGCAGTACTTC.

The genes are TRBV4-2 and TRBJ2-7, with 14 bases that match TRBD2. There are 19 residues in the CDR3. The ends lost 1 base at V and 3 bases at J; junction bases unmatched: 11. The V gene's germline CDR1 is LGHNA and CDR2 YNFKEQ. CDR3 sequence: CASSQVFRLAGGRGYEQYF. The CDR3 DNA sequence: TGTGCCAGCAGCCAAGTATTCCGACTAGCGGGAGGGAGGGGCTACGAGCAGTACTTC.

The J gene is TRBJ2-2, the V gene TRBV19, with 10 bases fitting TRBD1. The CDR3 totals 16 residues. V lost 9 bases and J lost 0; bases outside the gene matches: 7. CDR1 is LNHDA, CDR2 SQIVND, per germline (reference sequence). The DNA of the CDR3 is TGTGCCAGCCAGGGTGGGACAGGGGCGAACACCGGGGAGCTGTTTTTT. Translated, it gives CASQGGTGANTGELFF.

The V and J genes are TRBV11-3 and TRBJ2-2; tentative D call: TRBD1 (5 bases). This CDR3 comprises 15 residues. Germline CDR1 SGHNT, CDR2 YENEEA. V was pared by 3 bases and J by 0 bases, with 8 bases between. The CDR3 region is CASSLMTANTGELFF. The CDR3 DNA follows: TGTGCCAGCAGCTTGATGACAGCGAACACCGGGGAGCTGTTTTTT.

The chain carries TRBV5-1 and TRBJ2-2; maybe TRBD2 (6 bases). V was clipped by 2 bases and J by 3 bases, with 11 bases between them. Germline V gene sequence: CDR1 SGHRS, CDR2 YFSETQ. CDR3 length: 15 residues. The CDR3 DNA follows: TGCGCCAGCAGCTTACCGGGAGCCGACACCGGGGAGCTGTTTTTT. It encodes CASSLPGADTGELFF.

The chain combines TRBV7-3 with TRBJ2-1, with TRBD1 matching 8 bases. This CDR3 comprises 16 residues. After removal of 5 bases from V and 6 bases from J, the junction contained 12 bases not matched to a gene. Germline V gene lookup returns CDR1 SGHTA and CDR2 FQGTGA. The CDR3 nucleotides are TGTGCCAGCAGCCCCTGGACAGGGAGCCCTCGCAATGAGCAGTTCTTC. Its protein is CASSPWTGSPRNEQFF.

The chain combines TRBV19 with TRBJ1-3; the D gene is possibly TRBD1 (5 bases). The CDR3 sequence is 15 residues long. Trimming shortened V by 4 bases and J by 4 bases, and 14 bases separated the two germline ends. Germline CDR1 reads LNHDA; CDR2 reads SQIVND (reference sequence). CDR3 nucleotide sequence: TGTGCCAGTAGTACCCAGGGCGGCTTAGGAAACACCATATATTTT. This gives the protein CASSTQGGLGNTIYF.

The chain has TRBV4-2 and TRBJ2-2, with 13 bases that match TRBD2. This CDR3 is 20 amino acids long. Germline values: CDR1 LGHNA, CDR2 YNFKEQ. V gave up 4 bases and J gave up 5 bases; unmatched junction bases: 16. The DNA for the CDR3 is TGTGCCAGCAGCCTACGACTAGCGGGAGGCCCGGATTACATTACCGGGGAGCTGTTTTTT. Translating gives CASSLRLAGGPDYITGELFF.

V usage is TRBV29-1 and J usage is TRBJ2-3; 8 positions match TRBD2. Germline loops: CDR1 SQVTM, CDR2 ANQGSEA. The CDR3 totals 16 residues. Trimming cost V 6 bases and J 4 bases; bases outside gene matches: 15. The CDR3 region has the DNA TGCAGCGTCGAACCGGCTCTAGCGGGTGGCGCAGATACGCAGTATTTT. This gives the protein CSVEPALAGGADTQYF.